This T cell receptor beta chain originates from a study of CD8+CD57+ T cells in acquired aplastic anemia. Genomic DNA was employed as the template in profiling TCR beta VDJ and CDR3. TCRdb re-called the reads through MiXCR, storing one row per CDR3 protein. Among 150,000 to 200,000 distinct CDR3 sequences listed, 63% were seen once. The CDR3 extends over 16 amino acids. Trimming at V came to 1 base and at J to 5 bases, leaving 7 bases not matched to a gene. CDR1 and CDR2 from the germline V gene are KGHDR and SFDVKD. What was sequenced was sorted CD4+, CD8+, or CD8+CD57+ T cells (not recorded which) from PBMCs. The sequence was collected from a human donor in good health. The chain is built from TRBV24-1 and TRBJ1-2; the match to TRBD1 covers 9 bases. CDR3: CATSDFRDREGYGYTF. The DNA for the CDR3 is TGTGCCACCAGTGATTTTAGGGACAGGGAGGGATATGGCTACACCTTC.